This T cell receptor beta chain was obtained from a study of blood T cell repertoires in COVID-19. Clones were read by immunoSEQ multiplex PCR, and TCRdb kept only the in-frame ones, dropping some. Among about 210,000 clones, 85% were seen once, and the ten largest hold about 5.1%. The sequenced sample was peripheral blood. This TCR came from a man aged 50 to 59 with COVID-19, enrolled during active disease.

The CDR3 spells CASSLPGTGGYEQYF. The CDR3 coding sequence is TGTGCCAGCAGTTTACCTGGGACAGGGGGCTACGAGCAGTACTTC. The chain couples TRBV28 to TRBJ2-7; TRBD1 matches at 11 bases. Trimming took 2 bases from V and 3 from J; bases not matched to a gene: 3. Looked up from germline, CDR1 is MDHEN and CDR2 is SYDVKM. The CDR3 has 15 amino acids.